Presented here are 23 T cell receptor beta chains from one specimen sequenced in a study of T cell repertoires in cytomegalovirus infection. TCRdb re-derived calls from the reads in MiXCR, one entry per CDR3 protein. This sample has around 310,000 distinct CDR3 sequences; about a sixth occur once, and the top ten carry around 12%. Sequenced sample: PBMCs. These receptors were taken from a human donor in good health (CMV status not recorded). Some clones in this sample may be carry-over from other donors' samples.

J is TRBJ1-6 and V is TRBV19; 8 positions match TRBD1. Germline V lookup: CDR1 LNHDA, CDR2 SQIVND (reference sequence). The CDR3 totals 13 residues. J was trimmed by 9 bases and V by 9 bases; bases with no gene match: 7. The CDR3 protein is CASTDRGGSPLHF. The DNA for the CDR3 is TGTGCCAGCACAGACAGGGGCGGTTCACCCCTCCACTTT.

The V gene is TRBV9, the J gene TRBJ1-6, with TRBD1 matching 7 bases. The CDR3 runs 17 residues. Germline lookup yields CDR1 SGDLS and CDR2 YYNGEE. Unmatched junction bases numbered 15, after V lost 3 bases and J lost 9 bases. The CDR3 here is CASSDSLWDRGGSPLHF. The CDR3 nucleotides are TGTGCCAGCAGCGACTCTTTATGGGACAGAGGGGGTTCACCCCTCCACTTT.

This clonotype was observed a few times. The gene calls are TRBV7-9 and TRBJ2-5; D perhaps matches TRBD1 (6 bases). The CDR3 loop spans 13 amino acids. With 2 bases removed from V and 6 bases from J, the gap between germline ends came to 10 bases. Germline V gene sequence: CDR1 SEHNR, CDR2 FQNEAQ (reference sequence). The CDR3 is CASSLTQGKTQYF. The CDR3 DNA sequence: TGTGCCAGCAGCTTAACCCAGGGGAAGACCCAGTACTTC.

This clonotype was found a few times. The V gene is TRBV2, the J gene TRBJ2-2; 7 bases map to TRBD1. The CDR3 runs to 15 residues. Losses at the gene ends were 5 bases for V and 0 bases for J; bases not matched to a gene: 3. CDR1 SNHLY and CDR2 FYNNEI come from the germline V gene. The CDR3 loop reads CASSRQGSNTGELFF. CDR3 DNA sequence: TGTGCCAGCAGTCGACAGGGCTCGAACACCGGGGAGCTGTTTTTT.

This clonotype was seen a handful of times. This sequence joins TRBV7-9 and TRBJ1-6, with 7 nucleotides matching TRBD1. V was pared by 1 base and J by 8 bases, with 2 bases of the junction left unmatched. The CDR3 length is 14 residues. Germline V lookup: CDR1 SEHNR, CDR2 FQNEAQ (reference sequence). The CDR3 DNA follows: TGTGCCAGCAGCTTAGGGCAGGGGGATTCACCCCTCCACTTT. It codes for CASSLGQGDSPLHF.

This rearrangement joins TRBV20-1 to TRBJ2-5; D may be TRBD2 (6 bases). The germline V gene encodes CDR1 DFQATT and CDR2 SNEGSKA (reference sequence). Between the trimmed V and J ends, which lost 1 base and 2 bases, there was a span of 20 bases. CDR3 length: 17 residues. DNA for the CDR3: TGCAGTGCTAGAGTTGCGCGGGGCGTTCTTAAACAAGAGACCCAGTACTTC. This codes for CSARVARGVLKQETQYF.

The V and J genes are TRBV10-3 and TRBJ2-2; the match to TRBD1 covers 10 bases. CDR1 and CDR2 from the germline V gene are ENHRY and SYGVKD. J lost 6 bases, V lost 4 bases, and 8 bases had no gene match. The CDR3 loop spans 16 amino acids. CDR3 in DNA: TGTGCCATCAGTGCCCGGACAGGGGGAGCGTCCGGGGAGCTGTTTTTT. Its protein is CAISARTGGASGELFF.

This chain connects TRBV6-6 to TRBJ1-5, with D possibly matching TRBD1 (6 bases). This CDR3 comprises 14 residues. Trimming removed 6 bases at V and 5 bases at J, with 14 bases between. Germline CDR1 is MNHNY and CDR2 is SVGAGI (reference sequence). CDR3 coding DNA: TGTGCCAGCAGCCTGACAGGCCCAGATCAGCCCCAGCATTTT. Amino acids: CASSLTGPDQPQHF.

The gene calls are TRBV6-2 or TRBV6-3 and TRBJ1-1; 8 bases align to TRBD1. Germline V CDR1 and CDR2: MNHEY, SVGEGT. The J segment lost 0 bases and the V segment lost 6 bases, leaving 9 bases of the junction unmatched. There are 16 residues in the CDR3. This chain's CDR3 is CASRQTGGGMNTEAFF. The CDR3 bases are TGTGCCAGCAGGCAAACAGGGGGGGGGATGAACACTGAAGCTTTCTTT.

V and J are TRBV2 and TRBJ2-3, with D unresolved. Germline CDR1 is SNHLY and CDR2 is FYNNEI. Trimming stripped 4 bases from V and 8 bases from J, with 10 bases between. This CDR3 is 12 amino acids long. CDR3 sequence reads: CASSATPRTQYF. CDR3 DNA: TGTGCCAGCAGTGCTACTCCACGTACGCAGTATTTT. The full variable domain, completed using reference TRBV2 and TRBJ2-3, is EPEVTQTPSHQVTQMGQEVILRCVPISNHLYFYWYRQILGQKVEFLVSFYNNEISEKSEIFDDQFSVERPDGSNFTLKIRSTKLEDSAMYFCASSATPRTQYFGPGTRLTVL.

This clonotype was picked up many times. This rearrangement joins TRBV12-3 or TRBV12-4 to TRBJ1-6, with D possibly being TRBD1 (5 bases). Trimming cost V 5 bases and J 6 bases, with 14 bases left between them. The CDR3 has 15 residues. The CDR3 is CASSGPGTVNSPLHF. The CDR3 DNA is TGTGCCAGCAGTGGCCCCGGGACGGTTAATTCACCCCTCCACTTT.

The table lists this clonotype with a few counts. V gene TRBV5-1 combines with J gene TRBJ2-1; 11 bases are a match to TRBD1. With V trimmed by 4 bases and J by 1 base, 4 bases remained unmatched. The CDR3 totals 16 residues. The germline CDR1 and CDR2 sequences are SGHRS and YFSETQ. The CDR3 loop reads CASSLGQGASYNEQFF. In DNA form, the CDR3 reads TGCGCCAGCAGCCTCGGACAGGGGGCTTCCTACAATGAGCAGTTCTTC.

This clonotype was observed many times. The V gene is TRBV6-1, the J gene TRBJ1-2, with 7 bases fitting TRBD1. CDR1 and CDR2 from the germline V gene are MNHNS and SASEGT. The CDR3 consists of 13 residues. After removal of 6 bases from V and 14 bases from J, the junction contained 15 bases not matched to a gene. CDR3 sequence (DNA): TGTGCCAGCAGCCAGTTAGGGGACAGTTCGAGGACCTTC. It is translated as CASSQLGDSSRTF.

This clonotype was counted ten times or more. The gene calls are TRBV7-6 and TRBJ1-5, with a tentative D call TRBD1 (5 bases). V lost 4 bases and J lost 5, with 24 bases in between. CDR3 length equals 18 residues. Germline-derived CDR1 and CDR2 are SGHVS and FNYEAQ. The chain's CDR3 is CASSSGTAVSVLDQPQHF. The CDR3 DNA is TGTGCCAGCAGCTCGGGGACCGCGGTATCGGTACTCGATCAGCCCCAGCATTTT.

The chain is built from TRBV20-1 and TRBJ2-1; tentatively, D is TRBD2 (5 bases). The germline CDR1 and CDR2 sequences are DFQATT and SNEGSKA (reference sequence). Trimming removed 6 bases at V and 1 base at J, with 13 bases between. This CDR3 spans 14 amino acids. The CDR3 loop reads CSARPSGSYNEQFF. The CDR3 bases are TGCAGTGCCCGCCCTTCGGGGTCCTACAATGAGCAGTTCTTC.

V and J are TRBV7-9 and TRBJ1-1; D gene unclear. V gave up 3 bases and J gave up 0 bases, with 17 bases separating them. CDR1 SEHNR and CDR2 FQNEAQ come from the germline V gene (reference sequence). The CDR3 is 17 amino acids. CDR3 coding DNA: TGTGCCAGCAGCTTTTCCACGGGTAATACTCTGAACACTGAAGCTTTCTTT. Protein: CASSFSTGNTLNTEAFF. The full variable domain, with the rest looked up from reference TRBV7-9 and TRBJ1-1, is DTGVSQNPRHKITKRGQNVTFRCDPISEHNRLYWYRQTLGQGPEFLTYFQNEAQLEKSRLLSDRFSAERPKGSFSTLEIQRTEQGDSAMYLCASSFSTGNTLNTEAFFGQGTRLTVV.

This chain connects TRBV27 to TRBJ1-5; 7 bases align to TRBD1. The V and J ends lost 1 base and 3 bases, in that order; junction bases with no gene match: 6. This CDR3 has 16 amino acids. The germline V gene encodes CDR1 MNHEY and CDR2 SMNVEV (reference sequence). The CDR3, as DNA: TGTGCCAGCAGTTTATACCCGACAGGGAACAATCAGCCCCAGCATTTT. It is translated as CASSLYPTGNNQPQHF.

The chain uses TRBV29-1 and TRBJ2-1; 8 bases match TRBD1. This CDR3 is built from 12 residues. The junction had 7 bases not matched to a gene; V was cut back by 6 bases and J by 9 bases. Germline CDR1 reads SQVTM; CDR2 reads ANQGSEA. CDR3 coding DNA: TGCAGCGTCGTTCAGGGGGCTACTGAGCAGTTCTTC. This translates into CSVVQGATEQFF.

The rearrangement uses TRBV29-1 and TRBJ2-2; 9 nucleotides match TRBD1. Germline V gives CDR1 SQVTM, CDR2 ANQGSEA. The CDR3 spans 15 residues. After removal of 6 bases from V and 3 bases from J, the junction contained 8 bases not matched to a gene. CDR3 residues: CSVAPGQGDTGELFF. DNA of the CDR3: TGCAGCGTAGCGCCGGGACAGGGCGACACCGGGGAGCTGTTTTTT.

This clonotype showed up just a few times. The rearrangement links TRBV25-1 to TRBJ2-7, with D possibly being TRBD2 (6 bases). From germline, CDR1 is MGHDK and CDR2 SYGVNS. Trimming removed 1 base at V and 2 bases at J, with 12 bases between. This CDR3 spans 15 amino acids. CDR3 amino acids: CASSEFTSSPYEQYF. CDR3 nucleotide sequence: TGTGCCAGCAGTGAATTCACTAGCTCTCCCTACGAGCAGTACTTC.

This chain connects TRBV20-1 to TRBJ2-5, with 8 positions matching TRBD1. This CDR3 is 14 amino acids long. J gave up 1 base and V 3 bases, and 4 bases lay outside the gene matches. Germline values: CDR1 DFQATT, CDR2 SNEGSKA (reference sequence). CDR3: CSARTGAAQETQYF. The CDR3 region has the DNA TGCAGTGCTAGGACAGGGGCAGCCCAAGAGACCCAGTACTTC.

In this sample, this clonotype turned up many times. The chain recombines TRBV6-5 with TRBJ2-5; 9 nucleotides align to TRBD2. The CDR3 consists of 17 residues. V was clipped by 2 bases and J by 7 bases; unmatched bases: 14. CDR1 and CDR2 from the germline V gene are MNHEY and SVGAGI. The CDR3 region is CASSYGRASGALGTQYF. The DNA for the CDR3 is TGTGCCAGCAGTTACGGTCGAGCTAGCGGGGCCCTCGGGACCCAGTACTTC.

This clonotype was counted at least ten times. J is TRBJ1-5 and V is TRBV4-1; 7 positions agree with TRBD1. The CDR3 has 15 amino acids. From germline, CDR1 is MGHRA and CDR2 YSYEKL. The J segment lost 7 bases and the V segment lost 0 bases, leaving 6 bases of the junction unmatched. The CDR3 bases are TGCGCCAGCAGCCAAGATTGGCAGGGGGTCCAGCCCCAGCATTTT. Its protein product is CASSQDWQGVQPQHF.